The 19 T cell receptor beta chains listed next were all sequenced from one sample in a study of shared clonotypes between healthy human individuals. Profiling relied on immunoSEQ multiplex PCR, and the TCRdb table lists in-frame clones only, not all of them. The table includes over 950,000 clones, about 72% detected once. The sequencing sample was made of memory CD4+ T cells from PBMCs. The subset denotes: CD45RA-negative fraction. Source of these receptors: a man in his late teens or twenties in good health. Some clones in this sample may be carry-over from other donors' samples.

This rearrangement joins TRBV7-8 to TRBJ2-1; 16 nucleotides agree with TRBD2. The CDR3 contains 17 residues. The germline V gene encodes CDR1 SGHVS and CDR2 FQNEAQ. Germline trimming cut 3 bases from V and 12 bases from J; bases unmatched to any gene: 11. The CDR3 reads CASSFLMGLAGGPSQFF. The CDR3 DNA reads as TGTGCCAGCAGCTTTCTAATGGGACTAGCGGGAGGGCCTTCGCAGTTCTTC. Together with reference TRBV7-8 and TRBJ2-1, the CDR3 gives the full variable domain: GAGVSQSPRYKVAKRGQDVALRCDPISGHVSLFWYQQALGQGPEFLTYFQNEAQLDKSGLPSDRFFAERPEGSVSTLKIQRTQQEDSAVYLCASSFLMGLAGGPSQFFGPGTRLTVL.

The V gene is TRBV29-1, the J gene TRBJ2-1; D might be TRBD2 (6 bases). Germline values: CDR1 SQVTM, CDR2 ANQGSEA. The V end was cut by 6 bases, the J end by 9 bases, with 12 bases between. The CDR3 length is 11 residues. DNA for the CDR3: TGCAGCGTCCCTAGCGCCCGTGAGCAGTTCTTC. It yields the protein CSVPSAREQFF.

This chain joins TRBV6-5 and TRBJ1-1; 7 bases fit TRBD1. Germline CDR1 MNHEY, CDR2 SVGAGI. This CDR3 spans 15 amino acids. J gave up 3 bases and V 0 bases, and 4 bases lay outside the gene matches. CDR3 loop: CASSYSARGDTEAFF. CDR3 bases: TGTGCCAGCAGTTACTCGGCCAGGGGGGACACTGAAGCTTTCTTT.

The CDR3 DNA sequence: TGTGCCAGTAGTATCAGCACAGATACGCAGTATTTT. This sequence encodes CASSISTDTQYF. The gene calls are TRBV19 and TRBJ2-3; no clear D. Trimming left V 3 bases short and J 0 bases short, with 1 base between. The CDR3 is 12 amino acids. CDR1 is LNHDA, CDR2 SQIVND, per germline (reference sequence).

This clone was found a few times. V usage is TRBV2 and J usage is TRBJ2-1, with 10 bases identical to TRBD1. This CDR3 comprises 14 residues. The V gene's germline CDR1 is SNHLY and CDR2 FYNNEI. J was trimmed by 9 bases and V by 6 bases; bases with no gene match: 8. As DNA, the CDR3 is TGTGCCAGCAGCGCCGGGACAGGGGAGGGTGAGCAGTTCTTC. This encodes CASSAGTGEGEQFF. The whole variable domain, filled in from reference TRBV2 and TRBJ2-1, reads EPEVTQTPSHQVTQMGQEVILRCVPISNHLYFYWYRQILGQKVEFLVSFYNNEISEKSEIFDDQFSVERPDGSNFTLKIRSTKLEDSAMYFCASSAGTGEGEQFFGPGTRLTVL.

The J gene is TRBJ1-5, the V gene TRBV5-6; TRBD1 agrees at 7 bases. Germline V gene sequence: CDR1 SGHDT, CDR2 YYEEEE. This CDR3 region has 16 residues. The J segment lost 3 bases and the V segment lost 4 bases, leaving 10 bases of the junction unmatched. The CDR3 spells CASSPGGDSFNQPQHF. CDR3 DNA sequence: TGTGCCAGCAGCCCCGGAGGGGACAGCTTCAATCAGCCCCAGCATTTT.

This clone has a count of ten or more. Written as DNA, the CDR3 is TGTGCCAGCAGCCACGTGAAGGGACAGGGGGCGCGTGGCTACACCTTC. It codes for CASSHVKGQGARGYTF. The chain uses TRBV13 and TRBJ1-2; 12 bases fit TRBD1. The CDR3 length is 16 residues. CDR1 is PRHDT and CDR2 is FYEKMQ in the germline V gene (reference sequence). V lost 5 bases, J lost 7 bases, and 11 bases stayed unmatched.

The chain combines TRBV11-3 with TRBJ2-1; no clear D. V lost 0 bases and J 10 bases, leaving 10 bases between the germline ends. CDR1 is SGHNT, CDR2 YENEEA, per germline. This CDR3 spans 13 amino acids. CDR3 coding DNA: TGTGCCAGCAGCTTAGATTTGATCGGGGAGCAGTTCTTC. Its protein product is CASSLDLIGEQFF.

This clone occurred a few times. This chain links TRBV14 with TRBJ2-1, with 15 bases fitting TRBD2. Germline loops: CDR1 SGHDN, CDR2 FVKESK. V lost 6 bases, J lost 7 bases, and 7 bases stayed unmatched. CDR3 length equals 16 residues. CDR3 amino acids: CASRSGGTSGRNEQFF. CDR3 nucleotides: TGTGCCAGCAGATCTGGGGGGACTAGCGGGAGGAATGAGCAGTTCTTC.

This clone turned up a few times. The chain employs TRBV28 and TRBJ2-3; D may be TRBD2 (5 bases). This CDR3 contains 14 residues. CDR1 MDHEN and CDR2 SYDVKM come from the germline V gene. The ends were cut back, 6 bases at V and 2 bases at J, with 12 bases in the middle. The DNA of the CDR3 is TGTGCCAGCAGCCGAGGAGGAAACACAGATACGCAGTATTTT. Its protein is CASSRGGNTDTQYF. Supplemented by reference TRBV28 and TRBJ2-3, the full variable domain reads DVKVTQSSRYLVKRTGEKVFLECVQDMDHENMFWYRQDPGLGLRLIYFSYDVKMKEKGDIPEGYSVSREKKERFSLILESASTNQTSMYLCASSRGGNTDTQYFGPGTRLTVL.

Points on this clone: A much larger clonotype is one base distant, so this may be a read error. This CDR3 is also generated by other DNA sequences in the sample. The rearrangement joins TRBV2 to TRBJ2-7; 7 bases map to TRBD1. Germline loops: CDR1 SNHLY, CDR2 FYNNEI. The V segment lost 5 bases and the J segment 3 bases; nucleotides outside the gene matches: 1. The CDR3 covers 12 residues. The CDR3 DNA reads as TGTGCCAGCAGTAGGGACAGCTACGAGCAGTACTTC. This codes for CASSRDSYEQYF. The full variable domain, rest sourced from reference TRBV2 and TRBJ2-7, is EPEVTQTPSHQVTQMGQEVILRCVPISNHLYFYWYRQILGQKVEFLVSFYNNEISEKSEIFDDQFSVERPDGSNFTLKIRSTKLEDSAMYFCASSRDSYEQYFGPGTRLTVT.

This clone has just one count. Other DNA sequences in the sample encode the same CDR3. The chain joins TRBV28 to TRBJ2-1, with D perhaps matching TRBD2 (5 bases). This CDR3 has 12 amino acids. V was shortened by 1 base and J by 7 bases, with 5 bases between the two germline ends. The V gene's germline CDR1 is MDHEN and CDR2 SYDVKM. CDR3 amino acids: CASSLSGNEQFF. The CDR3 nucleotides are TGTGCCAGCAGTTTATCGGGGAATGAGCAGTTCTTC. Combining the CDR3 with reference TRBV28 and TRBJ2-1 gives the whole variable domain DVKVTQSSRYLVKRTGEKVFLECVQDMDHENMFWYRQDPGLGLRLIYFSYDVKMKEKGDIPEGYSVSREKKERFSLILESASTNQTSMYLCASSLSGNEQFFGPGTRLTVL.

J is TRBJ2-1 and V is TRBV7-8; TRBD2 matches 10 bases. The V and J ends lost 7 bases and 4 bases, in that order; junction bases with no gene match: 7. CDR1 is SGHVS, CDR2 FQNEAQ, per germline. The CDR3 spans 15 residues. In nucleotides, the CDR3 is TGTGCCAGCATTCCTGGGACTAGCGCGTACAATGAGCAGTTCTTC. Protein product: CASIPGTSAYNEQFF. The whole variable domain, remainder taken from reference TRBV7-8 and TRBJ2-1, is GAGVSQSPRYKVAKRGQDVALRCDPISGHVSLFWYQQALGQGPEFLTYFQNEAQLDKSGLPSDRFFAERPEGSVSTLKIQRTQQEDSAVYLCASIPGTSAYNEQFFGPGTRLTVL.

The rearrangement uses TRBV30 and TRBJ1-1, with D uncertain. Germline CDR1 reads GTSNPN; CDR2 reads SVGIG (reference sequence). The CDR3 sequence is 13 residues long. Trimming cost V 0 bases and J 6 bases, with 11 bases left between them. The CDR3 DNA reads TGTGCCTGGAGTGTACTGTTAAGGTCTGAAGCTTTCTTT. Translated, it gives CAWSVLLRSEAFF.

The rearrangement uses TRBV6-4 and TRBJ2-1, with 16 bases fitting TRBD2. Germline V gives CDR1 MRHNA, CDR2 SNTAGT. Unmatched junction bases numbered 4, after V lost 4 bases and J lost 10 bases. The CDR3 covers 15 residues. The CDR3 region has the DNA TGTGCCAGCAGTGCCGGGACTAGCGGGGGGGGAGAGCAGTTCTTC. The encoded protein is CASSAGTSGGGEQFF.

V gene TRBV4-3 combines with J gene TRBJ1-1; possible D gene TRBD1, 5 bases. V lost 0 bases to trimming and J lost 1 base, with 15 bases between them. The CDR3 is made up of 17 amino acids. The V gene's germline CDR1 is LGHNA and CDR2 YSLEER. The CDR3 is CASSQDPPQARNTEAFF. The CDR3 DNA reads TGCGCCAGCAGCCAAGATCCCCCACAGGCCAGGAACACTGAAGCTTTCTTT.

CDR3 sequence (DNA): TGTGCCAGCAGCCAAGCCCTAGCTGAGACCCAGTACTTC. Translated, it gives CASSQALAETQYF. The chain is built from TRBV9 and TRBJ2-5; possibly TRBD2 for D (5 bases). Germline V lookup: CDR1 SGDLS, CDR2 YYNGEE. The CDR3 spans 13 residues. With 4 bases removed from V and 5 bases from J, the gap between germline ends came to 12 bases. Supplemented by reference TRBV9 and TRBJ2-5, the full variable domain reads DSGVTQTPKHLITATGQRVTLRCSPRSGDLSVYWYQQSLDQGLQFLIQYYNGEERAKGNILERFSAQQFPDLHSELNLSSLELGDSALYFCASSQALAETQYFGPGTRLLVL.

This clone was detected only a few times. V is TRBV18 and J is TRBJ1-5; 9 nucleotides line up with TRBD1. J lost 9 bases, V lost 3 bases, and 9 bases had no gene match. There are 15 residues in the CDR3. CDR1 and CDR2 from the germline V gene are KGHSH and LQKENI. The CDR3, as DNA: TGTGCCAGCTCACCTACCACCGGGACAGGGCTGCCCCAGCATTTT. Translating it yields CASSPTTGTGLPQHF. The full variable domain, completed using reference TRBV18 and TRBJ1-5, is NAGVMQNPRHLVRRRGQEARLRCSPMKGHSHVYWYRQLPEEGLKFMVYLQKENIIDESGMPKERFSAEFPKEGPSILRIQQVVRGDSAAYFCASSPTTGTGLPQHFGDGTRLSIL.

V usage is TRBV30 and J usage is TRBJ2-6, with 8 bases lining up with TRBD1. With 0 bases clipped from V and 3 bases from J, the junction kept 10 bases outside the gene matches. There are 18 residues in the CDR3. Germline V gene sequence: CDR1 GTSNPN, CDR2 SVGIG (reference sequence). CDR3 region: CAWSVVWTGTSGANVLTF. The CDR3, as DNA: TGTGCCTGGAGTGTAGTATGGACAGGGACCAGTGGGGCCAACGTCCTGACTTTC.